Detailed here is one T cell receptor (beta chain). These data originate in a study of blood T cell repertoires in COVID-19. Here immunoSEQ multiplex PCR was the method, and the copy in TCRdb shows in-frame clones only, minus some. Of under 150,000 clones in the sample, about 89% are singletons; the top ten hold about 2.5%. The V segment lost 6 bases and the J segment 7 bases; nucleotides outside the gene matches: 8. This CDR3 comprises 15 residues. In germline, CDR1 is MNHEY, CDR2 SVGAGI. The material sequenced was peripheral blood. The receptor was isolated from a man between 45 and 60 years old with active COVID-19. This chain joins TRBV6-5 and TRBJ2-1; 11 bases are a match to TRBD2. CDR3 protein: CASRLAGAQINEQFF. The CDR3, as DNA: TGTGCCAGCAGACTAGCGGGGGCCCAAATTAATGAGCAGTTCTTC.